This T cell receptor beta chain came from a study of human T cells and chemical hapten exposure. TCRdb re-called the RACE reads with MiXCR, one entry per CDR3 protein. The sample includes under 200,000 distinct CDR3 sequences, about 31% of them seen just once. Regarding time point: pre-sensitization, week 0. Documented treatment: therapeutic diphenylcyclopropenone sensitization with weekly scalp DPC. This CDR3 has 16 residues. Germline CDR1 reads SNHLY; CDR2 reads FYNNEI. Trimming at V came to 2 bases and at J to 2 bases, leaving 3 bases not matched to a gene. This sequence originates from a woman younger than 45 with alopecia areata. Some clones in this sample may be carry-over from other donors' samples. The rearrangement uses TRBV2 and TRBJ1-5; 10 bases match TRBD1. Sample: whole blood, taken in connection with sensitization to the hapten diphenylcyclopropenone (DPC). CDR3 nucleotide sequence: TGTGCCAGCAGTGAATTCGGGACAGGGGGCAATCAGCCCCAGCATTTT. Its protein product is CASSEFGTGGNQPQHF. Complete variable domain (other parts from reference TRBV2 and TRBJ1-5): EPEVTQTPSHQVTQMGQEVILRCVPISNHLYFYWYRQILGQKVEFLVSFYNNEISEKSEIFDDQFSVERPDGSNFTLKIRSTKLEDSAMYFCASSEFGTGGNQPQHFGDGTRLSIL.